The entry below gives a single T cell receptor beta chain sequence along with its context. There are a few counts of this clone. Its target antigen remains unknown. No much larger clone exists at a distance of one base, and base qualities are not known. Enrolling through a virtual design, the prospective study's participants ranged in age from about 18 to 89 years and lived across roughly 23 United States geographic areas. To assign participants to cohorts, the prospective study relied on clinical history that participants themselves reported in a screening survey and a study questionnaire. ImmuneRACE Cohort 3 recovered participants were defined by two consecutive negative NP/OP PCR tests, healthcare professional clearance, or symptom resolution. In the prospective study, whole blood, serum and a nasopharyngeal or oropharyngeal swab were collected from each participant by mobile phlebotomists. Prospective study participants could optionally give additional blood draws and questionnaires over a roughly two-month period. Before DNA extraction, prospective study blood samples were shipped either frozen or at room temperature.

According to the germline V gene, CDR1 reads LGHNA and CDR2 reads YSLEER. From the cysteine through the phenylalanine, the CDR3 covers 13 amino acids. Just CDR3 DNA is preserved here, 39 bases in frame from base 1. At the junction V is shortened by 1 base and J by 8 bases; bases outside the gene matches: 1. The sample is drawn from a study of blood T cell repertoires in COVID-19 (dated by TCRdb to the early 2020s). Study-level background: Samples covering the acute and convalescent phases of COVID-19 were provided by collaborators in the United States, Italy and Spain. The sample metadata nearly always contained a de-identified subject ID, COVID-19 status, age in years and sex. The material from the prospective study consisted of cDNA or gDNA derived from T cells, B-cell-depleted T cells, or PBMCs. Where available, HLA class I and class II types were taken from metadata supplied by the sample provider and were not determined by assay-based typing. The repertoires were made available in a free public database intended to serve as a resource for research on the immune response to SARS-CoV-2. Samples were obtained from the ongoing ImmuneRACE study (first 160 participants) and from over 1,000 subjects provided by 6 global collaborators. Deeply sampled blood TCRbeta repertoires from subjects exposed to, actively infected with, or recovered from COVID-19 were included in the dataset. Points the paper makes about the study in general: The amount of clinical and demographic metadata varied by source and participant and was provided uncurated.

TCRbeta CDR3 regions were amplified from genomic DNA by means of the immunoSEQ Assay, a bias-controlled multiplex PCR. The authors' analysis ran thus. Within the assay, amplification of reference gene primers was used to estimate how many nucleated cells each sample contained. Sequence reads were collapsed and filtered to measure the absolute abundance of every unique TCRbeta CDR3 rearrangement. For each sample, productive Simpson clonality was calculated by taking the square root of Simpson's diversity index across productive rearrangements. In its TCRdb copy, this immuneACCESS table keeps in-frame sequences only and misses some clones. Where compared with another copy, unresolved V genes explain less than half of these, and the others have no known cause. V and J calls and clone size follow that table, whereas D and trimming were derived from the DNA. In all, the sample holds approximately 220,000 clones, and around 90% of those were seen once. The ten largest clones take up 2.6% of the sample.

This receptor chain uses TRBV4-3 and TRBJ1-1; 10 bases in the middle match TRBD1. Material: PBMCs or T cells enriched from blood (not recorded which). This receptor was identified in a woman aged 25 to 39 who had recovered from COVID-19. The nucleotide sequence is TGCGCCAGCAGCCAAGCGACAGGGGGCGAAGCTTTCTTT. Translation gives CASSQATGGEAFF.